This T cell receptor (beta chain) is from a study of human thymus T cells. Clones were read by immunoSEQ multiplex PCR, and TCRdb kept only the in-frame ones, dropping some. This table has about 120,000 clones, around 96% appearing once. V lost 7 bases to trimming and J lost 7 bases; unmatched junction nucleotides: 20. CDR3 size: 18 residues. CDR1 and CDR2 from the germline V gene are MNHEY and SMNVEV (reference sequence). In corrective heart surgery, resections were taken, and these provided the thymus tissue. V usage is TRBV27 and J usage is TRBJ2-1, with TRBD1 identical over 9 bases. This receptor was identified in a boy in the first two years of life with a congenital heart defect but otherwise immunologically healthy. What was sequenced was thymus tissue. The CDR3, as DNA: TGTGCCAGCACCCAACCGGGAACACAGGGGGCGCATCCAAATGAGCAGTTCTTC. This encodes CASTQPGTQGAHPNEQFF.